Included here is one T cell receptor beta chain sequence, with context. Its antigen is unknown. The data derive from a study of T cell responses to AZD1222 COVID-19 vaccine. The study's findings and limits: Spike-specific TCR repertoires showed rising breadth and depth after two AZD1222 doses. Seropositivity was recorded at baseline in only 6 or 7 AZD1222 recipients.

Both about-4-week and about-12-week second-dose recipients were combined. V was clipped by 7 bases and J by 1 base, with 8 bases between them. Germline values: CDR1 SGHDT, CDR2 YYEEEE. The CDR3 runs 12 residues. Generated by immunoSEQ multiplex PCR, the TCRdb table keeps only in-frame clones and is missing some. This sample has 100,000 to 150,000 clones, with roughly 82% found just once. This sequence originates from an adult who received the AZD1222 COVID-19 vaccine. V and J are TRBV5-6 and TRBJ1-2; unclear D gene. Material: peripheral blood, obtained 28 days after the second AZD1222 dose. The DNA for the CDR3 is TGTGCCAGCGGCACGGTTAACTATGGCTACACCTTC. Protein sequence: CASGTVNYGYTF.